These 16 T cell receptor beta chains came from one sample sequenced in a study of blood T cells in healthy people across ages. PCR was performed a second time for about 7 to 11 cycles using a sample-barcoded 5' primer and a J-beta primer mix. One entry per CDR3 protein, called by TCRdb with MiXCR from the 5' RACE reads. This table has some 1,800,000 distinct CDR3 sequences, about two fifths appearing once. Sequenced material: blood. Source of these receptors: a human donor in good health.

This sequence joins TRBV7-8 and TRBJ2-1, with D hard to call. The CDR3 is 11 amino acids. In germline, CDR1 is SGHVS, CDR2 FQNEAQ. CDR3 residues: CASNEVGEQFF. In DNA, the CDR3 is TGTGCTAGTAACGAAGTAGGGGAGCAGTTCTTC. The full variable domain, its missing parts supplied by reference TRBV7-8 and TRBJ2-1, is GAGVSQSPRYKVAKRGQDVALRCDPISGHVSLFWYQQALGQGPEFLTYFQNEAQLDKSGLPSDRFFAERPEGSVSTLKIQRTQQEDSAVYLCASNEVGEQFFGPGTRLTVL.

The J gene is TRBJ2-3, the V gene TRBV4-3, with D unresolved. V lost 3 bases to trimming and J lost 6 bases, with 10 bases between them. There are 13 residues in the CDR3. Germline V lookup: CDR1 LGHNA, CDR2 YSLEER. CDR3: CASSHERRDTQYF. Here the CDR3 DNA reads TGCGCCAGCAGCCACGAACGAAGGGATACGCAGTATTTT.

The chain employs TRBV28 and TRBJ2-7, with a weak D call TRBD1 (5 bases). The CDR3 sequence is 16 residues long. Germline CDR1 and CDR2: MDHEN and SYDVKM. Trimming took 1 base from V and 3 from J, leaving 16 bases between them. The CDR3 DNA follows: TGTGCCAGCAGTTTATCTTTGGGGCAGCGTATCTACGAGCAGTACTTC. It codes for CASSLSLGQRIYEQYF.

This chain connects TRBV28 to TRBJ1-5; 7 bases agree with TRBD1. The CDR3 length is 16 residues. V was clipped by 6 bases and J by 2 bases; unmatched bases: 10. Germline V gives CDR1 MDHEN, CDR2 SYDVKM. CDR3 protein: CASSPIVRGRNQPQHF. The CDR3, as DNA: TGTGCCAGCAGCCCTATCGTAAGGGGGCGCAATCAGCCCCAGCATTTT.

The V gene is TRBV20-1, the J gene TRBJ2-7, with TRBD1 matching over 7 bases. CDR1 is DFQATT, CDR2 SNEGSKA, per germline (reference sequence). The CDR3 is 17 residues long. J lost 6 bases, V lost 0 bases, and 17 bases had no gene match. CDR3 sequence: CSARDQARDRVSGEQYF. DNA for the CDR3: TGCAGTGCTAGAGATCAGGCGCGAGACAGGGTCTCGGGCGAGCAGTACTTC.

This chain links TRBV20-1 with TRBJ2-3, with D tentatively TRBD1 (6 bases). Per the germline V gene, CDR1 is DFQATT and CDR2 is SNEGSKA (reference sequence). V was pared by 2 bases and J by 8 bases, with 20 bases between. This CDR3 has 15 residues. The CDR3 bases are TGCAGTGCTAGATACCGACAGGCCTGGGTTGGTACGCAGTATTTT. Protein sequence: CSARYRQAWVGTQYF.

The chain joins TRBV12-5 to TRBJ2-5, with a weak D call TRBD2 (5 bases). Deletions cut 1 base from V and 2 bases from J, with 11 bases between. The CDR3 is 15 residues long. Per germline, CDR1 LGHNT and CDR2 FRNRAP. The CDR3 loop is CASGLDTGKQETQYF. CDR3 bases: TGTGCTAGTGGTTTGGATACCGGGAAACAAGAGACCCAGTACTTC.

This clonotype was observed at least ten times. The chain joins TRBV15 to TRBJ2-6; D not resolved. V lost 3 bases, J lost 0 bases, and 6 bases lay in between. The CDR3 loop spans 15 amino acids. Per germline, CDR1 LNHNV and CDR2 YYDKDF (reference sequence). DNA of the CDR3: TGTGCCACCAGCAGGTTTACCTCTGGGGCCAACGTCCTGACTTTC. Translated: CATSRFTSGANVLTF.

This clonotype has more than one count but fewer than ten. This chain joins TRBV4-3 and TRBJ1-2; D gene ambiguous. Per germline, CDR1 LGHNA and CDR2 YSLEER. The V end lost 2 bases, the J end lost 8 bases, and 9 bases lay between the germline ends. There are 12 residues in the CDR3. The CDR3 nucleotides read TGCGCCAGCAGCCAAACCCCGGGCGGCTACACCTTC. Its translation is CASSQTPGGYTF.

This clonotype was seen more than once but under ten times. The rearrangement links TRBV7-2 to TRBJ2-7; D ambiguous. This CDR3 region has 13 residues. Germline V CDR1 and CDR2: SGHTA, FQGNSA. Trimming left V 8 bases short and J 0 bases short, with 11 bases between. The CDR3 protein is CASGLRSSYEQYF. DNA of the CDR3: TGTGCCAGCGGCCTCCGGTCCTCCTACGAGCAGTACTTC.

Regarding this clonotype: Compared with germline, one end of the junction differs, possibly owing to a read error. The chain recombines TRBV20-1 with TRBJ2-7; D is uncertain. The CDR3 length is 13 residues. Germline V CDR1 and CDR2: DFQATT, SNEGSKA (reference sequence). The chain's CDR3 is CSARAQHSYERYF. In DNA form, the CDR3 reads TGCAGTGCTAGAGCCCAACATTCCTACGAGCGGTACTTC.

The chain is built from TRBV5-6 and TRBJ2-3; 8 bases are a match to TRBD1. The germline CDR1 and CDR2 sequences are SGHDT and YYEEEE. The CDR3 is 16 residues long. Trimming at V came to 4 bases and at J to 4 bases, leaving 11 bases not matched to a gene. The CDR3 coding sequence is TGTGCCAGCAGCGCGACAGGGGAGAACGCGGCAGATACGCAGTATTTT. This encodes CASSATGENAADTQYF.

The chain has TRBV6-1 and TRBJ1-5; tentative D call: TRBD1 (5 bases). The CDR3 covers 15 residues. The germline V and J ends were trimmed by 3 bases and 0 bases, with 9 bases remaining between them. CDR1 MNHNS and CDR2 SASEGT come from the germline V gene. The CDR3 spells CASSDLGGSNQPQHF. The DNA for the CDR3 is TGTGCCAGCAGTGATCTTGGGGGTAGCAATCAGCCCCAGCATTTT.

The table lists this clonotype with many counts. The V call is TRBV7-9, the J call TRBJ2-1; D might be TRBD2 (5 bases). CDR1 is SEHNR, CDR2 FQNEAQ, per germline (reference sequence). Trimming took 5 bases from V and 4 from J, leaving 18 bases between them. This CDR3 has 16 amino acids. The CDR3 reads CASSGQRARNYNEQFF. DNA for the CDR3: TGTGCCAGCAGCGGGCAGAGGGCACGGAATTACAATGAGCAGTTCTTC.

In this sample, this clonotype turned up a few times. The chain carries TRBV15 and TRBJ2-7, with TRBD2 identical over 7 bases. The germline V gene encodes CDR1 LNHNV and CDR2 YYDKDF (reference sequence). V dropped 5 bases and J dropped 6; count of bases not matched to a gene: 7. CDR3 length: 13 residues. For the CDR3, the DNA is TGTGCCACCAGCGGAAGCGGGGTGGTCGAGCAGTACTTC. Translated: CATSGSGVVEQYF.

Written as DNA, the CDR3 is TGTGCCAGCAGCTTAACGGGGCTGAACAATGAGCAGTTCTTC. Translated: CASSLTGLNNEQFF. The chain carries TRBV7-3 and TRBJ2-1; a possible D gene is TRBD1 (5 bases). This CDR3 comprises 14 residues. Germline V gene data show CDR1 as SGHTA and CDR2 as FQGTGA. Deletions cut 0 bases from V and 5 bases from J, with 8 bases between.